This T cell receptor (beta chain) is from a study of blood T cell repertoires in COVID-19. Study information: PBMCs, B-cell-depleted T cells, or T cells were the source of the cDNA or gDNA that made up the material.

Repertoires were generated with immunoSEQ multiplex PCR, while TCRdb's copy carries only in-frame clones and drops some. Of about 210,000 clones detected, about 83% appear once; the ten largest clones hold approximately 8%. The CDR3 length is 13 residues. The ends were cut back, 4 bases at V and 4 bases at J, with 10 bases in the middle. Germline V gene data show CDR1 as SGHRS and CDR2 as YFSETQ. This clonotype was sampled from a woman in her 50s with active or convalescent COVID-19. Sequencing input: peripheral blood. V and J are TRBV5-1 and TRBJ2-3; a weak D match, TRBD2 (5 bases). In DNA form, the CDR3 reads TGCGCCAGCAGCCCGTTAGCGTCAGATACGCAGTATTTT. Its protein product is CASSPLASDTQYF.